One sample yielded the 28 T cell receptor beta chains listed below, sequenced in a study of radiotherapy plus CTLA-4 blockade in lung cancer. TCRdb's table, derived via immunoSEQ multiplex PCR, lists solely in-frame clones and lacks some. The sample yields tens of thousands of clones, more than 75% seen once. The material was peripheral blood, obtained from a patient treated with radiotherapy plus ipilimumab. The receptor source for this set is a human donor with non-small cell lung cancer that progressed on radiotherapy plus ipilimumab.

V is TRBV28 and J is TRBJ1-2; possibly TRBD1 for D (6 bases). The V gene lost 6 bases and the J gene lost 6 bases, with 14 bases spanning the gap. The CDR3 totals 13 residues. Germline lookup yields CDR1 MDHEN and CDR2 SYDVKM. CDR3 coding DNA: TGTGCCAGCAGGACAGGACGGCAAAATGGCTACACCTTC. This encodes CASRTGRQNGYTF.

The chain joins TRBV5-1 to TRBJ1-5; maybe TRBD1 (6 bases). CDR1 is SGHRS and CDR2 is YFSETQ in the germline V gene. This CDR3 is built from 14 residues. The V gene lost 2 bases and the J gene lost 5 bases, with 11 bases spanning the gap. CDR3 in DNA: TGCGCCAGCAGCTTCACAGGGCGGGATCAGCCCCAGCATTTT. Translation: CASSFTGRDQPQHF.

This sequence joins TRBV7-3 and TRBJ2-2, with D possibly TRBD2 on 5 matching bases. This CDR3 contains 14 residues. Trimming pared 5 bases from V and 11 bases from J, leaving 18 bases between. Germline V gene lookup returns CDR1 SGHTA and CDR2 FQGTGA. The CDR3 reads CASSVKFGLGELFF. The DNA for the CDR3 is TGTGCCAGCAGCGTAAAGTTTGGACTCGGAGAGCTGTTTTTT.

With regard to this clone: Germline and junction disagree at one end, which may indicate a read error. The chain carries TRBV6-6 and TRBJ1-1, with TRBD1 matching over 8 bases. Germline values: CDR1 MNHNY, CDR2 SVGAGI (reference sequence). The CDR3 extends over 14 amino acids. The CDR3 loop is CAGSYSAGGAGAFF. CDR3 in DNA: TGTGCCGGCAGTTACTCAGCAGGGGGCGCGGGAGCTTTCTTT.

The rearrangement uses TRBV7-9 and TRBJ2-7, with D maybe TRBD2 (5 bases). Germline CDR1 reads SEHNR; CDR2 reads FQNEAQ (reference sequence). CDR3 size: 14 residues. V lost 3 bases to trimming and J lost 0 bases, with 9 bases between them. DNA of the CDR3: TGTGCCAGCAGCTTTAGCGTGAGCTCCTACGAGCAGTACTTC. This codes for CASSFSVSSYEQYF.

This clone was observed a single time. J is TRBJ1-4 and V is TRBV4-1; unclear D gene. The germline V and J ends were trimmed by 2 bases and 6 bases, with 10 bases remaining between them. Germline lookup yields CDR1 MGHRA and CDR2 YSYEKL. This CDR3 is 14 amino acids long. The CDR3 here is CASSQTGSHEKLFF. The CDR3, as DNA: TGCGCCAGCAGCCAAACGGGCTCCCATGAAAAACTGTTTTTT.

The CDR3 reads CAWSVGGDNQPQHF. In DNA, the CDR3 is TGTGCCTGGAGTGTTGGAGGGGATAATCAGCCCCAGCATTTT. The chain has TRBV30 and TRBJ1-5; D possibly corresponds to TRBD1 (5 bases). V was pared by 0 bases and J by 4 bases, with 10 bases between. Looked up from germline, CDR1 is GTSNPN and CDR2 is SVGIG (reference sequence). The length of the CDR3 is 14 residues.

The chain has TRBV12-5 and TRBJ1-1; the D is unclear. The CDR3 sequence is 13 residues long. With 1 base removed from V and 10 bases from J, the gap between germline ends came to 13 bases. CDR1 LGHNT and CDR2 FRNRAP come from the germline V gene. The CDR3 DNA reads as TGTGCTAGTGGTTTGGGGTTGCGGGGTGTAGCTTTCTTT. Its protein product is CASGLGLRGVAFF.

This chain connects TRBV28 to TRBJ1-5, with a possible D match to TRBD1 (5 bases). This CDR3 spans 16 amino acids. In germline, CDR1 is MDHEN, CDR2 SYDVKM. V lost 6 bases and J lost 0, with 15 bases in between. The CDR3 nucleotides are TGTGCCAGCAGATCCCAGAGGACAAGTAGCAATCAGCCCCAGCATTTT. It yields the protein CASRSQRTSSNQPQHF. Filled out from reference TRBV28 and TRBJ1-5, the complete variable domain reads DVKVTQSSRYLVKRTGEKVFLECVQDMDHENMFWYRQDPGLGLRLIYFSYDVKMKEKGDIPEGYSVSREKKERFSLILESASTNQTSMYLCASRSQRTSSNQPQHFGDGTRLSIL.

The V and J genes are TRBV4-3 and TRBJ1-2; D unclear. Germline lookup yields CDR1 LGHNA and CDR2 YSLEER. V gave up 1 base and J gave up 4 bases, with 13 bases separating them. The CDR3 runs to 15 residues. CDR3 loop: CASSQGTLTTYGYTF. CDR3 nucleotides: TGCGCCAGCAGCCAAGGGACCCTTACTACCTATGGCTACACCTTC.

In its sample, this clone was seen a few times. This chain connects TRBV14 to TRBJ2-1; a possible D gene is TRBD1 (5 bases). The CDR3 extends over 17 amino acids. Germline loops: CDR1 SGHDN, CDR2 FVKESK. The ends were cut back, 0 bases at V and 8 bases at J, with 20 bases in the middle. CDR3 sequence reads: CASSQDYRWGRVDEQFF. CDR3 bases: TGTGCCAGCAGCCAAGACTACCGCTGGGGCCGGGTGGATGAGCAGTTCTTC. Full variable domain (missing parts from reference TRBV14 and TRBJ2-1): EAGVTQFPSHSVIEKGQTVTLRCDPISGHDNLYWYRRVMGKEIKFLLHFVKESKQDESGMPNNRFLAERTGGTYSTLKVQPAELEDSGVYFCASSQDYRWGRVDEQFFGPGTRLTVL.

J is TRBJ2-5 and V is TRBV27; D may be TRBD2 (5 bases). V lost 3 bases, J lost 5 bases, and 16 bases lay in between. CDR3 length: 15 residues. Germline loops: CDR1 MNHEY, CDR2 SMNVEV (reference sequence). CDR3 in DNA: TGTGCCAGCAGTTTCTCCGAACATGAGCGGGAGACCCAGTACTTC. Protein sequence: CASSFSEHERETQYF.

The J gene is TRBJ1-4, the V gene TRBV2; TRBD1 matches 8 bases. Germline V CDR1 and CDR2: SNHLY, FYNNEI. The CDR3 consists of 18 residues. Trimming at V came to 4 bases and at J to 1 base, leaving 11 bases not matched to a gene. CDR3 coding DNA: TGTGCCAGCAGTGCCCTGGGGCAGGGGGCGATAACTAATGAAAAACTGTTTTTT. Its protein product is CASSALGQGAITNEKLFF.

Only a few counts were recorded for this clone. J is TRBJ2-3 and V is TRBV5-1; possible D gene TRBD1, 6 bases. The CDR3 runs to 13 residues. Trimming removed 5 bases at V and 0 bases at J, with 7 bases between. The germline CDR1 and CDR2 sequences are SGHRS and YFSETQ. The CDR3 loop reads CASRGQSTDTQYF. The CDR3 DNA reads as TGCGCCAGCAGAGGACAGAGCACAGATACGCAGTATTTT.

This chain links TRBV7-2 with TRBJ2-3, with TRBD2 matching 9 bases. Per the germline V gene, CDR1 is SGHTA and CDR2 is FQGNSA. The length of the CDR3 is 14 residues. V was pared by 5 bases and J by 4 bases, with 4 bases of the junction left unmatched. The CDR3 sequence is CASSQAGGPDTQYF. The CDR3 DNA reads TGTGCCAGCAGCCAAGCGGGGGGCCCAGATACGCAGTATTTT.

The V call is TRBV30, the J call TRBJ2-3; D may be TRBD1 (6 bases). Germline V gives CDR1 GTSNPN, CDR2 SVGIG (reference sequence). V was clipped by 2 bases and J by 4 bases, with 13 bases between them. The CDR3 has 14 residues. CDR3 sequence reads: CAWSPLGGPDTQYF. The CDR3 DNA follows: TGTGCCTGGAGTCCTCTTGGGGGCCCAGATACGCAGTATTTT.

This clone has just one count. The chain uses TRBV2 and TRBJ1-1; 9 bases are a match to TRBD1. CDR3 length equals 13 residues. Losses at the gene ends were 5 bases for V and 4 bases for J; bases not matched to a gene: 2. Per germline, CDR1 SNHLY and CDR2 FYNNEI. The CDR3 DNA reads TGTGCCAGCAGTTCGGACAGGGGCACTGAAGCTTTCTTT. Translated: CASSSDRGTEAFF. The entire variable domain, with the rest obtained from reference TRBV2 and TRBJ1-1, is as follows: EPEVTQTPSHQVTQMGQEVILRCVPISNHLYFYWYRQILGQKVEFLVSFYNNEISEKSEIFDDQFSVERPDGSNFTLKIRSTKLEDSAMYFCASSSDRGTEAFFGQGTRLTVV.

The rearrangement joins TRBV28 to TRBJ1-5, with no clear D. Germline CDR1 and CDR2: MDHEN and SYDVKM. CDR3 length: 17 residues. V dropped 7 bases and J dropped 1 base, with 20 bases sitting between them. The CDR3 DNA reads TGTGCCAGCAAATTTAGGGCCCCCGCCGACAGCAATCAGCCCCAGCATTTT. Residues: CASKFRAPADSNQPQHF.

This clone was found once. In nucleotides, the CDR3 is TGTGCCAGTAGTATAGGGGACAAGCTCTCTGGAAACACCATATATTTT. Translated: CASSIGDKLSGNTIYF. The chain carries TRBV19 and TRBJ1-3, with a weak D call TRBD1 (6 bases). Germline V gene lookup returns CDR1 LNHDA and CDR2 SQIVND (reference sequence). This CDR3 is built from 16 residues. Trimming shortened V by 1 base and J by 0 bases, and 10 bases separated the two germline ends.

The chain is built from TRBV30 and TRBJ2-5; D may be TRBD1 or TRBD2 (5 bases each). The J call may be in error: the DNA end matches TRBJ2-7 better. Germline-derived CDR1 and CDR2 are GTSNPN and SVGIG (reference sequence). The CDR3 runs 15 residues. DNA for the CDR3: TGTGCCTGGAGTGTACTAGGGGCCGGGCAGTACGAGCAGTACTTC. It specifies CAWSVLGAGQYEQYF.

V and J are TRBV28 and TRBJ1-1; D is undetermined. CDR3 length equals 13 residues. Trimming took 8 bases from V and 0 from J, leaving 10 bases between them. CDR1 is MDHEN, CDR2 SYDVKM, per germline. The CDR3 sequence: CASGRGMNTEAFF. The CDR3 DNA reads TGTGCCAGCGGGCGGGGTATGAACACTGAAGCTTTCTTT.

The chain carries TRBV6-6 and TRBJ2-3, with TRBD1 matching 8 bases. The length of the CDR3 is 12 residues. The V segment lost 5 bases and the J segment 9 bases; nucleotides outside the gene matches: 4. Germline values: CDR1 MNHNY, CDR2 SVGAGI (reference sequence). The CDR3 nucleotides read TGTGCCAGCAGTCCAGGACAGGGAACGCAGTATTTT. The encoded protein is CASSPGQGTQYF.

The genes are TRBV19 and TRBJ2-7; 11 bases line up with TRBD1. V shed 5 bases and J 1 base; nucleotides not matched to a gene: 7. In germline, CDR1 is LNHDA, CDR2 SQIVND (reference sequence). The CDR3 extends over 16 amino acids. The CDR3 sequence: CASSPWGQGVSYEQYF. CDR3 bases: TGTGCCAGTAGTCCGTGGGGACAGGGGGTTTCCTACGAGCAGTACTTC.

This clone showed up just once. The chain is built from TRBV2 and TRBJ1-6; no clear D gene. V was cut by 6 bases and J by 9 bases, with 15 bases left in between. Germline values: CDR1 SNHLY, CDR2 FYNNEI. The CDR3 runs 14 residues. The CDR3 DNA is TGTGCCAGCAGACAGAGTCCTTCTGGTTCACCCCTCCACTTT. It is translated as CASRQSPSGSPLHF.

CDR3 sequence: CASSQRGPVTEAFF. CDR3 bases: TGTGCCAGCAGCCAGCGCGGGCCCGTCACTGAAGCTTTCTTT. The chain carries TRBV7-3 and TRBJ1-1; D not certain. CDR1 is SGHTA, CDR2 FQGTGA, per germline. The V end lost 5 bases, the J end lost 4 bases, and 14 bases lay between the germline ends. The CDR3 runs 14 residues. Drawing the rest from reference TRBV7-3 and TRBJ1-1, the complete variable domain is GAGVSQTPSNKVTEKGKYVELRCDPISGHTALYWYRQSLGQGPEFLIYFQGTGAADDSGLPNDRFFAVRPEGSVSTLKIQRTERGDSAVYLCASSQRGPVTEAFFGQGTRLTVV.

J is TRBJ2-3 and V is TRBV30, with a weak D call TRBD1 (6 bases). CDR1 is GTSNPN and CDR2 is SVGIG in the germline V gene (reference sequence). V was pared by 8 bases and J by 6 bases, with 21 bases between. The CDR3 contains 14 residues. The CDR3 DNA reads TGTGCCGGCTCCTTTGGGGGCGCCGGGGATACGCAGTATTTT. The encoded protein is CAGSFGGAGDTQYF.

The chain joins TRBV19 to TRBJ1-4; 7 bases are a match to TRBD1. There are 13 residues in the CDR3. V was pared by 9 bases and J by 7 bases, with 8 bases of the junction left unmatched. Germline V lookup: CDR1 LNHDA, CDR2 SQIVND (reference sequence). For the CDR3, the DNA is TGTGCCAGCACAGGGGCGAGAGGTGAAAAACTGTTTTTT. The encoded protein is CASTGARGEKLFF.

This sequence joins TRBV25-1 and TRBJ1-4; D is perhaps TRBD1 (5 bases). V was cut by 5 bases and J by 7 bases, with 17 bases left in between. CDR3 length: 15 amino acids. The germline V gene has CDR1 MGHDK and CDR2 SYGVNS. DNA of the CDR3: TGTGCCAGCAGTCCCACCGGGGGAGGTGGTGAAAAACTGTTTTTT. Residues: CASSPTGGGGEKLFF.